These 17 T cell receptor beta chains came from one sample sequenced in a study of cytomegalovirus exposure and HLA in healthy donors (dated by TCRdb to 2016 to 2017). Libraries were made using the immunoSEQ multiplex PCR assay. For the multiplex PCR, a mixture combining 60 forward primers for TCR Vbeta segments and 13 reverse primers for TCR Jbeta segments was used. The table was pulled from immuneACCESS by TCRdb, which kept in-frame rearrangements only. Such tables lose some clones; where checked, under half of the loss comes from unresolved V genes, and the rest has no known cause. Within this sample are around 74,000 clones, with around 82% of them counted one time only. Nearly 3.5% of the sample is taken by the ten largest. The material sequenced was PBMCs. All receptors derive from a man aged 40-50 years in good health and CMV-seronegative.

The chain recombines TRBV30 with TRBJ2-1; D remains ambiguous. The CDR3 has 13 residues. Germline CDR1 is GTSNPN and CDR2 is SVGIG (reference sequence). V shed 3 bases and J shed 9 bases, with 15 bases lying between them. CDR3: CAWSGSTGVEQFF. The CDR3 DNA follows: TGTGCCTGGAGCGGGTCGACGGGTGTTGAGCAGTTCTTC.

The CDR3 is CASSPTLGGANEQFF. As DNA, the CDR3 is TGCGCCAGCAGCCCAACCCTAGGGGGGGCAAATGAGCAGTTCTTC. The genes are TRBV5-1 and TRBJ2-1; tentatively, D is TRBD2 (7 bases). Looked up from germline, CDR1 is SGHRS and CDR2 is YFSETQ. The CDR3 covers 15 residues. V was cut by 4 bases and J by 7 bases, with 18 bases left in between. The entire variable domain, with the rest obtained from reference TRBV5-1 and TRBJ2-1, is as follows: KAGVTQTPRYLIKTRGQQVTLSCSPISGHRSVSWYQQTPGQGLQFLFEYFSETQRNKGNFPGRFSGRQFSNSRSEMNVSTLELGDSALYLCASSPTLGGANEQFFGPGTRLTVL.

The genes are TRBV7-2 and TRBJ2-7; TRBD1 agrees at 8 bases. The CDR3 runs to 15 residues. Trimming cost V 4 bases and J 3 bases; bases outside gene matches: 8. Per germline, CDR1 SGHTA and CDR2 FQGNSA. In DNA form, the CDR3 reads TGTGCCAGCAGCTCCACAGGGGGAAATGGCTACGAGCAGTACTTC. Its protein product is CASSSTGGNGYEQYF. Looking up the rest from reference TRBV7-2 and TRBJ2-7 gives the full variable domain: GAGVSQSPSNKVTEKGKDVELRCDPISGHTALYWYRQSLGQGLEFLIYFQGNSAPDKSGLPSDRFSAERTGGSVSTLTIQRTQQEDSAVYLCASSSTGGNGYEQYFGPGTRLTVT.

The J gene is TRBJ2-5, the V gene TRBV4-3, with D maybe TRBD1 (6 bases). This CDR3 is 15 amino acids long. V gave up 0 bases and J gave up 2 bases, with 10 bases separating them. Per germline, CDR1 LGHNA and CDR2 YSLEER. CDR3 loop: CASSQDRGSQETQYF. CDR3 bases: TGCGCCAGCAGCCAAGATAGGGGGTCACAAGAGACCCAGTACTTC.

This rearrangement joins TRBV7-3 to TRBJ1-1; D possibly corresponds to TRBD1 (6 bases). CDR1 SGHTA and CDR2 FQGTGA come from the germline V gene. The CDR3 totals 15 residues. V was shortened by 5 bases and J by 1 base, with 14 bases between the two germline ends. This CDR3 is CASSRWGGENTEAFF. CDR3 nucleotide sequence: TGTGCCAGCAGCCGATGGGGGGGCGAGAACACTGAAGCTTTCTTT.

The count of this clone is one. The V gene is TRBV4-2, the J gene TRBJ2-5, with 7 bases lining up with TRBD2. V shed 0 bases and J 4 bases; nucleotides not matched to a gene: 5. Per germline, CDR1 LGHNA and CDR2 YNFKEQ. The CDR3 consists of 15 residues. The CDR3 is CASSQDHGGGETQYF. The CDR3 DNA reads TGTGCCAGCAGCCAAGATCATGGCGGGGGAGAGACCCAGTACTTC.

DNA of the CDR3: TGTGCCAGCAGCTTAGCCGAGATGCGGACCCAGTACTTC. It specifies CASSLAEMRTQYF. The chain carries TRBV7-2 and TRBJ2-5; no clear D. Germline V lookup: CDR1 SGHTA, CDR2 FQGNSA. The CDR3 contains 13 residues. V was cut by 0 bases and J by 7 bases, with 9 bases left in between.

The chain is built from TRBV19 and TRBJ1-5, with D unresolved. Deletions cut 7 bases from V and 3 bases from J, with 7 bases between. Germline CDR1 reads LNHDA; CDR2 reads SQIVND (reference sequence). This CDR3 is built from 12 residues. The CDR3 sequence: CASMEVNQPQHF. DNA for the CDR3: TGTGCCAGTATGGAGGTCAATCAGCCCCAGCATTTT.

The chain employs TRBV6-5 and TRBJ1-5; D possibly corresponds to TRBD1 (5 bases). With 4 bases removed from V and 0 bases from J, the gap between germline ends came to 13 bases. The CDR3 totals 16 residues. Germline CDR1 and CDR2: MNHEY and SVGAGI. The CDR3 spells CASSSIQAYSNQPQHF. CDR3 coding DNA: TGTGCCAGCAGTTCCATACAGGCTTATAGCAATCAGCCCCAGCATTTT.

This CDR3 is CASSQGQSPYGATEAFF. The DNA of the CDR3 is TGCGCCAGCAGCCAAGGGCAGTCACCTTATGGGGCCACTGAAGCTTTCTTT. This chain links TRBV4-3 with TRBJ1-1; TRBD1 is a possible D gene (5 bases). V was cut by 1 base and J by 4 bases, with 19 bases left in between. This CDR3 region has 17 residues. The germline CDR1 and CDR2 sequences are LGHNA and YSLEER.

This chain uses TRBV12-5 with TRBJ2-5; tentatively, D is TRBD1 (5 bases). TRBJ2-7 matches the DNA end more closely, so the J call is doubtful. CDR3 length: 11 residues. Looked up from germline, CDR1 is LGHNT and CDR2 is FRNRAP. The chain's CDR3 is CASSSGNEQYF. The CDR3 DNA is TGTGCTAGTAGTTCAGGGAACGAGCAGTACTTC.

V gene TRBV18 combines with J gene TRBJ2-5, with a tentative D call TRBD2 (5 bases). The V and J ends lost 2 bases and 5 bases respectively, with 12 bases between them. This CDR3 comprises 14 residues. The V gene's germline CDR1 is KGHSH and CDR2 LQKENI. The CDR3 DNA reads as TGTGCCAGCTCACCAGTCGGGGAGTCGGAGACCCAGTACTTC. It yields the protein CASSPVGESETQYF.

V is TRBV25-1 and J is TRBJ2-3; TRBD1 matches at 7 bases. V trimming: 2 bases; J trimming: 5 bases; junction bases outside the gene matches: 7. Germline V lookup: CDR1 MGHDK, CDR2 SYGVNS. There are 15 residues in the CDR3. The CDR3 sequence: CASSELDRIGDTQYF. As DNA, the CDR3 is TGTGCCAGCAGTGAACTGGACAGGATCGGAGATACGCAGTATTTT. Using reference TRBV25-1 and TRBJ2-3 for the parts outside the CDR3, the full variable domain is EADIYQTPRYLVIGTGKKITLECSQTMGHDKMYWYQQDPGMELHLIHYSYGVNSTEKGDLSSESTVSRIRTEHFPLTLESARPSHTSQYLCASSELDRIGDTQYFGPGTRLTVL.

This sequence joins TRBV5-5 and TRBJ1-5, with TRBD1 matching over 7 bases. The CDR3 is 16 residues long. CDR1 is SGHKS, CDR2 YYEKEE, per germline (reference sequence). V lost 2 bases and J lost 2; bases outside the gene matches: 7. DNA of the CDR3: TGTGCCAGCAGCTTCTCGCCAGGGGGAGGCAATCAGCCCCAGCATTTT. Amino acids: CASSFSPGGGNQPQHF.

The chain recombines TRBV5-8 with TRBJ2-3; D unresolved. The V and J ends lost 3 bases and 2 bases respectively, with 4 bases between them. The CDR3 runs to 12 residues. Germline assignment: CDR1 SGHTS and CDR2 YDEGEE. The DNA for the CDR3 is TGTGCCAGCAGCTCGTCCACAGATACGCAGTATTTT. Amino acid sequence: CASSSSTDTQYF.

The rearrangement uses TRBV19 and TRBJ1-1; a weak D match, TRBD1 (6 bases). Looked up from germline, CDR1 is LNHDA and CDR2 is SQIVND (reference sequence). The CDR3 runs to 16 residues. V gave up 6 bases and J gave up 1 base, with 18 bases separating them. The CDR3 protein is CASRRGGARSNTEAFF. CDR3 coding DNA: TGTGCCAGTAGGAGGGGGGGCGCGAGATCGAACACTGAAGCTTTCTTT.

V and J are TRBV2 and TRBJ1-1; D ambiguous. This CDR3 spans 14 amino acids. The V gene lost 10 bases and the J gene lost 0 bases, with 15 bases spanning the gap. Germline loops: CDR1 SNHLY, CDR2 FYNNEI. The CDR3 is CATIRENMNTEAFF. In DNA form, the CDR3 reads TGTGCCACCATACGGGAGAACATGAACACTGAAGCTTTCTTT.